The 8 T cell receptor beta chains below all came from one sample that was sequenced in a study of cytomegalovirus exposure and HLA in healthy donors. The PCR made use of 60 Vbeta and 13 Jbeta primers. TCRdb's table, derived via immunoSEQ multiplex PCR, lists solely in-frame clones and lacks some. The sample has 100,000 to 120,000 clones; about four fifths are singletons. The sequenced sample was PBMCs. The receptors stem from a man aged 35 to 55 in good health and CMV-seronegative.

This clone is a singleton in its sample. This chain connects TRBV6-5 to TRBJ1-3; D gene ambiguous. The CDR3 spans 16 residues. Per the germline V gene, CDR1 is MNHEY and CDR2 is SVGAGI. The V gene lost 0 bases and the J gene lost 0 bases, with 9 bases spanning the gap. In nucleotides, the CDR3 is TGTGCCAGCAGTTACTCTCGGGAAAACTCTGGAAACACCATATATTTT. It encodes CASSYSRENSGNTIYF.

This clone turned up a few times. The J gene is TRBJ2-1, the V gene TRBV7-9; D uncertain. Germline V gene data show CDR1 as SEHNR and CDR2 as FQNEAQ (reference sequence). The germline V and J ends were trimmed by 2 bases and 5 bases, with 4 bases remaining between them. The CDR3 has 12 amino acids. The CDR3 DNA sequence: TGTGCCAGCAGCTTATTCGACAATGAGCAGTTCTTC. It specifies CASSLFDNEQFF.

The chain links TRBV20-1 to TRBJ2-3; D uncertain. Germline V CDR1 and CDR2: DFQATT, SNEGSKA (reference sequence). V lost 1 base and J lost 7, with 6 bases in between. The CDR3 is made up of 11 amino acids. In nucleotides, the CDR3 is TGCAGTGCTAGAGGGCGGAATACGCAGTATTTT. It encodes CSARGRNTQYF.

This rearrangement joins TRBV12-5 to TRBJ2-2; 8 bases align to TRBD1. This CDR3 contains 15 residues. CDR1 is LGHNT and CDR2 is FRNRAP in the germline V gene. The J segment lost 0 bases and the V segment lost 5 bases, leaving 2 bases of the junction unmatched. The CDR3 DNA reads as TGTGCTAGTGGTAGACAGGGGTCGAACACCGGGGAGCTGTTTTTT. Protein: CASGRQGSNTGELFF. Variable domain in full (rest from reference TRBV12-5 and TRBJ2-2): DARVTQTPRHKVTEMGQEVTMRCQPILGHNTVFWYRQTMMQGLELLAYFRNRAPLDDSGMPKDRFSAEMPDATLATLKIQPSEPRDSAVYFCASGRQGSNTGELFFGEGSRLTVL.

This clone was observed a handful of times. This chain joins TRBV7-8 and TRBJ2-7; a weak D match, TRBD1 (6 bases). Germline V CDR1 and CDR2: SGHVS, FQNEAQ. Trimming removed 5 bases from V and 0 bases from J, with 23 bases in between. The CDR3 runs to 18 residues. The CDR3 loop is CASSPITSGQKTSYEQYF. Written as DNA, the CDR3 is TGTGCCAGCAGCCCCATCACGAGTGGACAGAAAACCTCCTACGAGCAGTACTTC. The full variable domain, its missing parts supplied by reference TRBV7-8 and TRBJ2-7, is GAGVSQSPRYKVAKRGQDVALRCDPISGHVSLFWYQQALGQGPEFLTYFQNEAQLDKSGLPSDRFFAERPEGSVSTLKIQRTQQEDSAVYLCASSPITSGQKTSYEQYFGPGTRLTVT.

This chain uses TRBV7-8 with TRBJ2-1; 12 bases agree with TRBD2. Germline V gene sequence: CDR1 SGHVS, CDR2 FQNEAQ. V lost 5 bases to trimming and J lost 8 bases; unmatched junction nucleotides: 7. The CDR3 runs 15 residues. CDR3 region: CASSPSGGARDEQFF. DNA of the CDR3: TGTGCCAGCAGCCCTAGCGGGGGGGCCCGGGATGAGCAGTTCTTC.

This clone was detected only a few times. The rearrangement uses TRBV18 and TRBJ1-1; D perhaps matches TRBD1 (5 bases). CDR1 is KGHSH and CDR2 is LQKENI in the germline V gene. The CDR3 totals 13 residues. Deletions cut 3 bases from V and 1 base from J, with 6 bases between. The DNA for the CDR3 is TGTGCCAGCTCACCGACAGCGAACACTGAAGCTTTCTTT. Amino acids: CASSPTANTEAFF.

The chain joins TRBV5-1 to TRBJ1-6; 12 bases are a match to TRBD1. Germline V gene lookup returns CDR1 SGHRS and CDR2 YFSETQ. Germline trimming cut 4 bases from V and 4 bases from J; bases unmatched to any gene: 3. The CDR3 sequence is 16 residues long. This chain's CDR3 is CASSGTGGVYNSPLHF. Here the CDR3 DNA reads TGCGCCAGCAGCGGGACAGGGGGCGTTTATAATTCACCCCTCCACTTT.